The clone carrying this T cell receptor beta chain was observed a few times. Germline loops: CDR1 ENHRY, CDR2 SYGVKD. Unmatched junction bases numbered 14, after V lost 5 bases and J lost 9 bases. The CDR3 totals 17 residues. The data are from a study of T cells in Graves' hyperthyroidism and ophthalmopathy. TCR beta CDR3 regions were amplified from RNA transcripts. The HTBI primer set was used in a first-round RT-PCR of the TCR CDR3. In TCRdb, the multiplex PCR reads were re-called with MiXCR into one record per CDR3 protein. Of around 500,000 distinct CDR3 sequences in the sample, around 16% were seen once.

The chain combines TRBV10-3 with TRBJ2-1; 12 bases are shared with TRBD2. This TCR came from a woman in her thirties with Graves' ophthalmopathy. Sequenced sample: blood. CDR3 in amino acids: CAISSRTSGITVGEQFF. CDR3 in DNA: TGTGCCATCAGTTCCAGGACTAGCGGGATTACGGTTGGTGAGCAGTTCTTC.